This T cell receptor beta chain is drawn from a study of long-term antiretroviral therapy in people with HIV. V was pared by 4 bases and J by 4 bases, with 7 bases of the junction left unmatched. Germline CDR1 reads SGHRS; CDR2 reads YFSETQ. The CDR3 extends over 16 amino acids. This clone was counted a few times. Its antigen is undetermined. Study-wide points: Repertoires in HIV (unlike those of controls) had narrower CDR3 length ranges.

Survey-level resolution applied to immunoSEQ assay v3.0. Researchers set sequencing to target about 35,000-55,000 T-cell genomes per sample. Only in-frame clones appear in the TCRdb table, and some are missing; sequencing was by immunoSEQ multiplex PCR. The sample has around 15,000 clones, approximately 84% seen once; the top ten hold roughly 4.8%. This chain joins TRBV5-1 and TRBJ2-1; TRBD2 aligns across 11 bases. The sequence derives from a woman aged 35 to 49 with HIV. The sample consisted of unsorted PBMCs, taken 0.5 years after starting antiretroviral therapy. The CDR3 sequence: CASSAPLAGGYNEQFF. The CDR3 nucleotides read TGCGCCAGCAGCGCCCCCCTAGCGGGAGGTTACAATGAGCAGTTCTTC. The full variable domain, completed using reference TRBV5-1 and TRBJ2-1, is KAGVTQTPRYLIKTRGQQVTLSCSPISGHRSVSWYQQTPGQGLQFLFEYFSETQRNKGNFPGRFSGRQFSNSRSEMNVSTLELGDSALYLCASSAPLAGGYNEQFFGPGTRLTVL.